A selection of T cell receptor beta chains follows, all from one sample in a study of blood T cells in healthy people across ages. TCRdb itself ran the 5' RACE reads through MiXCR, one entry per CDR3 protein. Of hundreds of thousands of distinct CDR3 sequences in the sample, approximately 60% are singletons; the top ten hold around 24%. Sequencing was carried out using blood. These receptors all stem from a man aged 35 to 55 in good health. CDR3s include the opening cysteine and the closing phenylalanine or tryptophan. Each record gives: clone size, V gene, D gene, J gene, CDR3 length, CDR3 DNA, CDR3 protein. A D gene is named only where the DNA matches it firmly. Only some rows state a clone size, as once, few, many or a class for expanded clones.

>few|TRBV5-1|TRBD1|TRBJ2-1|15
TGCGCCAGCAGCTTGTTGGGACAGAAGTACAATGAGCAGTTCTTC
CASSLLGQKYNEQFF
>-|TRBV12-5|-|TRBJ2-7|16
TGTGCTAGTGGTTTGGTAGGAGGGCAGGAGTCTGTCGAGCAGTACTTC
CASGLVGGQESVEQYF
>-|TRBV7-9|TRBD1|TRBJ2-7|15
TGTGCCAGCAGCCGCGGAGGACAGGGTACACACGAGCAGTACTTC
CASSRGGQGTHEQYF
>once|TRBV6-2/TRBV6-3|TRBD2|TRBJ2-1|18
TGTGCCAGCAGTTACGTACTAGCGGGAAGAAGCCCCTACAATGAGCAGTTCTTC
CASSYVLAGRSPYNEQFF
>-|TRBV5-1|-|TRBJ1-2|14
TGCGCCAGCAGCTTGGACAGGTTTAACTATGGCTACACCTTC
CASSLDRFNYGYTF
>-|TRBV7-3|-|TRBJ1-1|14
TGTGCCAGCAGCGCGCAACTGGGGGGGACTGAAGCTTTCTTT
CASSAQLGGTEAFF
>few|TRBV2|TRBD2|TRBJ2-5|15
TGTGCCAGCAGTGAAGTGGGACTAGCTCAGGAGACCCAGTACTTC
CASSEVGLAQETQYF
>few|TRBV6-4|-|TRBJ2-3|11
TGTGCCAGCAGTGACCTTAATACGCAGTATTTT
CASSDLNTQYF
>once|TRBV20-1|TRBD2|TRBJ2-7|13
TGCAGTGCTGTACTAGCGGGGGTAGGCGAGCAGTACTTC
CSAVLAGVGEQYF
>-|TRBV27|TRBD1|TRBJ1-1|15
TGTGCCAGCAGTTTAGGGGACAGGCTCAACACTGAAGCTTTCTTT
CASSLGDRLNTEAFF
>few|TRBV7-2|-|TRBJ2-3|12
TGTGCCAGCAGCCAGGGGCGTAGGACGCAGTATTTT
CASSQGRRTQYF
>few|TRBV20-1|-|TRBJ2-7|14
TGCAGTGCTAGTTTTGGGGGGAGCTCCTACGAGCAGTACTTC
CSASFGGSSYEQYF
>-|TRBV3-1|TRBD1|TRBJ1-2|14
TGTGCCAGCAGATATACAGGGGTGGGAGTTGGCTACACCTTC
CASRYTGVGVGYTF
>few|TRBV14|-|TRBJ2-5|17
TGTGCCAGCAGCATAGTCGAAACCGGGACTGGTAAAGAGACCCAGTACTTC
CASSIVETGTGKETQYF
>few|TRBV24-1|-|TRBJ1-2|14
TGTGCCACCAGTGATGAGGGACGGAACTATGGCTACACCTTC
CATSDEGRNYGYTF
>-|TRBV20-1|-|TRBJ1-3|15
TGCAGTGCTTGGGGTTATCAGGGGACAGGAAACACCATATATTTT
CSAWGYQGTGNTIYF
>-|TRBV20-1|-|TRBJ2-5|12
TGCAGTGCTAGGGAACAGGGCGAGACCCAGTACTTC
CSAREQGETQYF
>-|TRBV5-6|TRBD1|TRBJ2-5|14
TGTGCCAGCGGGACAGGGAATGAAGAAGAGACCCAGTACTTC
CASGTGNEEETQYF
>-|TRBV11-3|TRBD1|TRBJ1-6|17
TGTGCCAGCAGCTGGGCGTCTGGGACAGGGGGCTCGACACCCCTCCACTTT
CASSWASGTGGSTPLHF
>-|TRBV2|TRBD2|TRBJ2-3|16
TGTGCCACGGGACTAGCGGGGACCCTCGACACAGATACGCAGTATTTT
CATGLAGTLDTDTQYF
>-|TRBV9|-|TRBJ1-6|17
TGTGCCAGCAGCAATGAACTCACAGGGATGTCGGATTCACCCCTCCACTTT
CASSNELTGMSDSPLHF
>once|TRBV7-2|-|TRBJ2-1|14
TGTGCCACCCATGGCCCAGGCACCTACAATGAGCAGTTCTTC
CATHGPGTYNEQFF
>few|TRBV7-2|TRBD2|TRBJ2-3|17
TGTGCTAGCAGCTTAGAGGTCGCGGGAGACCCAACAGATACGCAGTATTTT
CASSLEVAGDPTDTQYF
>-|TRBV20-1|TRBD2|TRBJ2-7|17
TGCAGTGCTAGACCCCCTAGGACTAGCGGGAGGGCCGACGAGCAGTACTTC
CSARPPRTSGRADEQYF
>few|TRBV29-1|-|TRBJ2-7|15
TGCAGCGTTGAAGAAGGGGTGTCAGGGGCCTACGAGCAGTACTTC
CSVEEGVSGAYEQYF
>-|TRBV27|TRBD1|TRBJ2-7|14
TGTGCCAGCAGTGGGACAGGGGCCTACTACGAGCAGTACTTC
CASSGTGAYYEQYF
>-|TRBV27|-|TRBJ2-3|16
TGTGCCAGCAGTTTAGCGGGACCTCTTACCTCAGATACGCAGTATTTT
CASSLAGPLTSDTQYF
>few|TRBV7-9|TRBD2|TRBJ2-3|14
TGTGCCAGCAGCCTGCCGGGACTAGCGGATACGCAGTATTTT
CASSLPGLADTQYF
>few|TRBV7-2|-|TRBJ2-1|12
TGTGCCAGCAGCTTATATAGGGGTGAGCAGTTCTTC
CASSLYRGEQFF
>once|TRBV29-1|TRBD1|TRBJ2-3|14
TGCAGCGTTGTCCGGGACAGGGACACAGATACGCAGTATTTT
CSVVRDRDTDTQYF
>-|TRBV7-9|TRBD1|TRBJ1-1|15
TGTGCCAGCAGCCGCACCTTCCAGGGGGCCACTGAAGCTTTCTTT
CASSRTFQGATEAFF
>-|TRBV5-5|-|TRBJ2-6|17
TGTGCCAGCAGCCACCTGACAGCGATCTCTGGGGCCAACGTCCTGACTTTC
CASSHLTAISGANVLTF
>-|TRBV7-3|TRBD1|TRBJ2-5|15
TGTGCCAGCAGCCGATTCACAGGGGGCTGGGAGACCCAGTACTTC
CASSRFTGGWETQYF
>-|TRBV6-4|-|TRBJ2-6|15
TGTGCCAGCAGTGAGAAGGGTTCTGGGGCCAACGTCCTGACTTTC
CASSEKGSGANVLTF
>-|TRBV28|TRBD2|TRBJ2-2|20
TGTGCCAGCAGTCCATTGTGGACTAGCGGGATTCGTATGCTCACCGGGGAGCTGTTTTTT
CASSPLWTSGIRMLTGELFF
>-|TRBV15|-|TRBJ2-4|15
TGTGCCACCAGCAGAGATTTGGGCGGGAAAAACATTCAGTACTTC
CATSRDLGGKNIQYF
>-|TRBV12-3/TRBV12-4|-|TRBJ1-1|17
TGTGCCAGCAGTGCCGGGGGGCCGGCAGGAGGGAACACTGAAGCTTTCTTT
CASSAGGPAGGNTEAFF
>-|TRBV7-2|-|TRBJ2-5|15
TGTGCCAGCAGCTTAGTCAGGGGCCGCCAAGAGACCCAGTACTTC
CASSLVRGRQETQYF
>-|TRBV27|TRBD2|TRBJ2-1|16
TGTGCCAGCAGTTTATACCGAGCGGGAGCCGGCGATGAGCAGTTCTTC
CASSLYRAGAGDEQFF
>few|TRBV7-9|-|TRBJ2-1|14
TGTGCCAGCAGCTTAGGCGGGCGGGACAATGAGCAGTTCTTC
CASSLGGRDNEQFF
>-|TRBV6-2/TRBV6-3|-|TRBJ2-1|12
TGTGCCAGCAAGAACAATTACAATGAGCAGTTCTTC
CASKNNYNEQFF
>-|TRBV3-1|-|TRBJ2-1|13
TGTGTCAGCAGCCCCCCAAACTACAATGAGCAGTTCTTC
CVSSPPNYNEQFF
>-|TRBV4-1|-|TRBJ2-2|16
TGCGCCAGCAGCCAAAACTTACAGGTTAACACCGGGGAGCTGTTTTTT
CASSQNLQVNTGELFF
>-|TRBV11-1|-|TRBJ2-1|15
TGTGCCAGCAGCTTATGGACAGCCACCGGCAATGAGCAGTTCTTC
CASSLWTATGNEQFF
>-|TRBV29-1|TRBD2|TRBJ2-1|12
TGCAGCGTTGAGTCAGGGAGGGATGAGCAGTTCTTC
CSVESGRDEQFF